The 6 T cell receptor beta chains reported below all come from one sample, sequenced in a study of early T cells in non-severe SARS-CoV-2 infection. TCRdb reanalysed the 5' RACE reads using MiXCR and keeps one entry per CDR3 protein. This table has more than 90,000 distinct CDR3 sequences, roughly 13% appearing once. The sequencing sample was made of whole blood. These receptors were obtained from an adult who was a healthcare worker with PCR-confirmed SARS-CoV-2 infection or an uninfected control (not recorded which).

This clonotype was counted at least ten times. The V and J genes are TRBV5-4 and TRBJ1-6; 8 positions agree with TRBD1. Germline CDR1 SGHNT, CDR2 YYREEE (reference sequence). This CDR3 is 16 amino acids long. V was clipped by 4 bases and J by 2 bases; unmatched bases: 5. CDR3 amino acids: CASSIGQGAYNSPLHF. CDR3 sequence (DNA): TGTGCCAGCAGCATCGGACAGGGCGCCTATAATTCACCCCTCCACTTT.

The CDR3 sequence: CASSNSRQAINYGYTF. In nucleotides, the CDR3 is TGTGCCAGCAGCAACTCGAGACAGGCGATCAACTATGGCTACACCTTC. This sequence joins TRBV11-1 and TRBJ1-2; perhaps TRBD1 as D (6 bases). Germline loops: CDR1 SGHAT, CDR2 FQDESV (reference sequence). V lost 5 bases to trimming and J lost 2 bases, with 18 bases between them. CDR3 size: 16 residues.

This clonotype occurred many times. This chain joins TRBV19 and TRBJ2-1; D call uncertain. The CDR3 runs 12 residues. Germline loops: CDR1 LNHDA, CDR2 SQIVND (reference sequence). Trimming removed 8 bases at V and 8 bases at J, with 13 bases between. The CDR3 nucleotides are TGTGCCAGTGGGCGGCCGGGTGATGAGCAGTTCTTC. This encodes CASGRPGDEQFF.

This clonotype was observed a few times. CDR3 residues: CASSFKVGAGELFF. CDR3 DNA sequence: TGTGCCAGCAGCTTCAAGGTGGGGGCCGGGGAGCTGTTTTTT. The chain joins TRBV7-2 to TRBJ2-2; possibly TRBD1 or TRBD2 for D (5 bases each). Trimming cost V 3 bases and J 6 bases, with 11 bases left between them. Germline-derived CDR1 and CDR2 are SGHTA and FQGNSA. This CDR3 spans 14 amino acids.

The rearrangement links TRBV12-3 or TRBV12-4 to TRBJ2-7; 7 positions agree with TRBD2. The CDR3 length is 14 residues. J was trimmed by 0 bases and V by 3 bases; bases with no gene match: 2. This CDR3 is CASSLSGASYEQYF. The DNA of the CDR3 is TGTGCCAGCAGTTTGAGCGGGGCCTCCTACGAGCAGTACTTC.

This clonotype was counted a few times. The chain carries TRBV2 and TRBJ1-5; D perhaps matches TRBD1 (5 bases). This CDR3 comprises 13 residues. The V end lost 8 bases, the J end lost 6 bases, and 14 bases lay between the germline ends. The germline V gene has CDR1 SNHLY and CDR2 FYNNEI. CDR3 nucleotide sequence: TGTGCCAGCGAAAGGGGCGGCGCTCAGCCCCAGCATTTT. Translating it yields CASERGGAQPQHF.